This T cell receptor (beta chain) was observed in a study of blood T cell repertoires in COVID-19. For the study at large: T cells, B-cell-depleted T cells, or PBMCs supplied cDNA or gDNA.

Generated by immunoSEQ multiplex PCR, the TCRdb table keeps only in-frame clones and is missing some. The sample records approximately 270,000 clones, approximately 88% being singletons. This receptor was identified in a middle-aged man with acute or convalescent COVID-19. Material: peripheral blood.

This CDR3 reads CASSVDRAYGYTF. CDR3 DNA sequence: TGTGCCAGCAGCGTAGACAGGGCATATGGCTACACCTTC. The chain recombines TRBV9 with TRBJ1-2; the D gene is possibly TRBD1 (6 bases). The CDR3 loop spans 13 amino acids. CDR1 and CDR2 from the germline V gene are SGDLS and YYNGEE. V was shortened by 0 bases and J by 5 bases, with 8 bases between the two germline ends.